The next 2 T cell receptor beta chains were all read from a single sample in a study of Graves' ophthalmopathy and Graves' hyperthyroidism. Researchers took RNA transcripts and amplified TCR beta CDR3 regions from them. RT-PCR was first run with HTBI primers, then multiplex PCR in a second round. Each CDR3 protein is one row after TCRdb ran MiXCR on the multiplex PCR reads. The table has 400,000 or so distinct CDR3 sequences, 15% seen once. Material for sequencing was peripheral blood. The receptor source for this set is a woman aged 18-30 years with stable Graves' hyperthyroidism.

This clonotype was observed a single time. The conserved phenylalanine or tryptophan is not found at the CDR3 terminus, so this likely reflects a read error. J is TRBJ2-2 and V is TRBV5-1; a weak D match, TRBD1 (5 bases). CDR1 SGHRS and CDR2 YFSETQ come from the germline V gene. Trimming removed 4 bases from V and 4 bases from J, with 23 bases in between. CDR3 size: 18 residues. CDR3 sequence: CASSLRVPYPRGTGELFY. The CDR3, as DNA: TGCGCCAGCAGCCTCAGGGTTCCCTACCCAAGGGGCACCGGGGAGCTGTTTTAT.

This clonotype was seen many times. V gene TRBV24-1 combines with J gene TRBJ1-2; no clear D. The CDR3 length is 14 residues. Trimming left V 0 bases short and J 2 bases short, with 6 bases between. Germline-derived CDR1 and CDR2 are KGHDR and SFDVKD. CDR3 sequence reads: CATSDLLRNYGYTF. In nucleotides, the CDR3 is TGTGCCACCAGTGATTTGTTACGGAACTATGGCTACACCTTC.